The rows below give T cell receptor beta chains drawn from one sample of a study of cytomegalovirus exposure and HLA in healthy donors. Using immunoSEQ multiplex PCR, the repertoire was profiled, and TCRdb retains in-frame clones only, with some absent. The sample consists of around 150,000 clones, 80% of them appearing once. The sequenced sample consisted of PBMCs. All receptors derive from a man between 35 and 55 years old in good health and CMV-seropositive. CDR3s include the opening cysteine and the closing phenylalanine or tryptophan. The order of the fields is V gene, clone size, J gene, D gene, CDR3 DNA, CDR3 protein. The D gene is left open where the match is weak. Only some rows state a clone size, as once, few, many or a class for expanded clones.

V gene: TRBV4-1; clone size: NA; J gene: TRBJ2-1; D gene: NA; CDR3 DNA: TGCGCCAGCAGCCAAGTAGGCGGCCCCTACAATGAGCAGTTCTTC; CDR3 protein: CASSQVGGPYNEQFF
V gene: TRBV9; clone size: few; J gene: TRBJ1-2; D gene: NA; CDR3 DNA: TGTGCCAGCAGCGTAATGAAAGGGGAAGGCGTCATCGGCTACACCTTC; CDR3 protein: CASSVMKGEGVIGYTF
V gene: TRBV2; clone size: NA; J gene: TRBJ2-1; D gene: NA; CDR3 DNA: TGTGCCAGCAGTGAAATAGGTCAGGGTGTTGGTGAGCAGTTCTTC; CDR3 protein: CASSEIGQGVGEQFF
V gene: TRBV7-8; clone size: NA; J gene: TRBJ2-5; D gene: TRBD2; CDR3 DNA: TGTGCCAGCAGTCAGAGCGGGGCTCGTGGAGAGACCCAGTACTTC; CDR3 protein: CASSQSGARGETQYF
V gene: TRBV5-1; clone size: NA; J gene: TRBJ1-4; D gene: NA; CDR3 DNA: TGCGCCAGCAGCCTGGGTGCGGGGACAACTAATGAAAAACTGTTTTTT; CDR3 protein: CASSLGAGTTNEKLFF
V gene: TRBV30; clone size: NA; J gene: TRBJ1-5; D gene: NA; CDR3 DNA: TGTGCCTGGAGTGATAGAAGCGATCAGCCCCAGCATTTT; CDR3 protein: CAWSDRSDQPQHF
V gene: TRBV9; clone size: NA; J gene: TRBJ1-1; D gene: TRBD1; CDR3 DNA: TGTGCCAGCAGCGTCGGGAGGGACAGAACACAAGAAGCTTTCTTT; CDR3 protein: CASSVGRDRTQEAFF
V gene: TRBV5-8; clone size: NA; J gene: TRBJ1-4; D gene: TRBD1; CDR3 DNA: TGTGCCAGCAGCTCGGGACAGTACAGGCAGGGTGAAAAACTGTTTTTT; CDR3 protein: CASSSGQYRQGEKLFF
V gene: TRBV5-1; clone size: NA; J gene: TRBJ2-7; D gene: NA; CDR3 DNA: TGCGCCAGCGGGGGGTTGGACGCCTACGAGCAGTACTTC; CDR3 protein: CASGGLDAYEQYF
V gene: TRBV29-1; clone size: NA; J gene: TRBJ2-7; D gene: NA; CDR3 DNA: TGCAGCGTGCGGACAGTGGACGAGCAGTACTTC; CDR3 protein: CSVRTVDEQYF
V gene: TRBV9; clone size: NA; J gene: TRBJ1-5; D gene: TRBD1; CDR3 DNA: TGTGCCAGCACAGAGACAGGGGACCCTGGACAGCCCCAGCATTTT; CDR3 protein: CASTETGDPGQPQHF
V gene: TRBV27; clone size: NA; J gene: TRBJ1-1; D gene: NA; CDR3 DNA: TGTGCCAGCATTCACTTGACAGGGAACACTGAAGCTTTCTTT; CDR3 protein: CASIHLTGNTEAFF
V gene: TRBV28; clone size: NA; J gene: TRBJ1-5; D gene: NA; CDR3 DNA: TGTGCCAGCAGCCCCCGGGGGTCCCAGAATCAGCCCCAGCATTTT; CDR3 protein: CASSPRGSQNQPQHF
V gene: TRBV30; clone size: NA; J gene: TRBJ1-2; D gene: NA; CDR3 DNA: TGTGCCTGGAGTCGGCGGGGGCGCGTCTATGGCTACACCTTC; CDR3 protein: CAWSRRGRVYGYTF
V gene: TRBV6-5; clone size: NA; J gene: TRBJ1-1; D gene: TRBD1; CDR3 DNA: TGTGCCAGCAGTTTCCGGGACAGGGGATTCTCTGAAGCTTTCTTT; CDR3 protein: CASSFRDRGFSEAFF
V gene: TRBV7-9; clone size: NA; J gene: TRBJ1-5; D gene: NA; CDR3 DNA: TGTGCCAGCAGCCGCGATAGAGCCGATCAGCCCCAGCATTTT; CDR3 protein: CASSRDRADQPQHF
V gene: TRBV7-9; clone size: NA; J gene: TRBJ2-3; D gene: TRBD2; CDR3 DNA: TGTGCCAGCAGCCAACTAGCGGCCCTTGCAGATACGCAGTATTTT; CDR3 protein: CASSQLAALADTQYF
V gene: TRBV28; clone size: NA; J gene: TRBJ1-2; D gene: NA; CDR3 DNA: TGTGCCAGCAGTTTCCCCTTAGGCCAGGGGAACTATGGCTACACCTTC; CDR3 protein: CASSFPLGQGNYGYTF
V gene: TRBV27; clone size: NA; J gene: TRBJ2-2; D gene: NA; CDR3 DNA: TGTGCCAGCAGTTTATATAGCGCCGGGGAGCTGTTTTTT; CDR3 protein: CASSLYSAGELFF
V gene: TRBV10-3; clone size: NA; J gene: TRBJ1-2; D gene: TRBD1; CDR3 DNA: TGTGCCATCAGTGAGTCGGGACAGGGTAAGGCTGGCTACACCTTC; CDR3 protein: CAISESGQGKAGYTF
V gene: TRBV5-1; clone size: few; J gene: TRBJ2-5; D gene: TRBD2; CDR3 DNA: TGCGCCAGCAGGAGGACCATAGGACTAGGGCTTGGGCAAGAGACCCAGTACTTC; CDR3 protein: CASRRTIGLGLGQETQYF
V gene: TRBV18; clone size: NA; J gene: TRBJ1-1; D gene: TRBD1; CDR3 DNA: TGTGCCAGCTCACCAATTCGAGGGGCCAGGGGGACCACTGAAGCTTTCTTT; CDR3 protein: CASSPIRGARGTTEAFF
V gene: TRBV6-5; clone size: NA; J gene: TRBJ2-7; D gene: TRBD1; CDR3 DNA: TGTGCCAGCAGCCCCCAACAGGGGGGTTACGAGCAGTACTTC; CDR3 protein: CASSPQQGGYEQYF
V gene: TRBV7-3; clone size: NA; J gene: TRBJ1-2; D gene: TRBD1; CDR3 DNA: TGTGCCAGCAGCAACGGACAGGGTGATGGCTACACCTTC; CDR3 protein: CASSNGQGDGYTF
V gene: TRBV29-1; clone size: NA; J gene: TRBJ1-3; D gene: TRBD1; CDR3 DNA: TGCAGCGTTGTCTTTCCAGGGGGATTTGGAAACACCATATATTTT; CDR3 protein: CSVVFPGGFGNTIYF
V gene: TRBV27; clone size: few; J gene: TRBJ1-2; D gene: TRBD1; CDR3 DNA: TGTGCCAGCAGGCCCAACCCCGGGACAGGGGTATGGCACGGCTACACCTTC; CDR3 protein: CASRPNPGTGVWHGYTF
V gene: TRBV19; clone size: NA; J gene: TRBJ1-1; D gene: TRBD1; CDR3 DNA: TGTGCCAGTTCGTATCAGGGGGCGCTCTCTGAAGCTTTCTTT; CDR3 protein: CASSYQGALSEAFF
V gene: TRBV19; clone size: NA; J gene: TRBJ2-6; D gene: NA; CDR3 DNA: TGTGCCAGTAGTAGAGGGCTATCTGGGGCCAACGTCCTGACTTTC; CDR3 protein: CASSRGLSGANVLTF
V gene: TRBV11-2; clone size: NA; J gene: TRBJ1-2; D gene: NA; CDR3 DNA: TGTGCCAGCAGCTTAGATTCCAGGGGAACCTATGGCTACACCTTC; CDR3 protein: CASSLDSRGTYGYTF
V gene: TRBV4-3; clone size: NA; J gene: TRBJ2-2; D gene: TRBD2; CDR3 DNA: TGCGCCAGCAGCCCCCGGACTAGCGGGAACACCGGGGAGCTGTTTTTT; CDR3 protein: CASSPRTSGNTGELFF
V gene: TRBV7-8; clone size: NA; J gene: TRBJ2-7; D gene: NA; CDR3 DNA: TGTGCCAGCAGCTTAGCGAGAGGGATGAACTACGAGCAGTACTTC; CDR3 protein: CASSLARGMNYEQYF
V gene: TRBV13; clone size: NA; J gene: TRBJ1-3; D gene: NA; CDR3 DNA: TGTGCCAGCAGCTTTGGCAGGGGCTCTGGAAACACCATATATTTT; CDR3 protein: CASSFGRGSGNTIYF
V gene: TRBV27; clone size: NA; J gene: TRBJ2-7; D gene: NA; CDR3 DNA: TGTGCCAGCAGTTTATACCAGGGGTTTTACGAGCAGTACTTC; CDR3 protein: CASSLYQGFYEQYF
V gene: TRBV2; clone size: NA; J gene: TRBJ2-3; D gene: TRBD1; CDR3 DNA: TGTGCCAGCAGTCCGGGACAGGGTACAGATACGCAGTATTTT; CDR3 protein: CASSPGQGTDTQYF
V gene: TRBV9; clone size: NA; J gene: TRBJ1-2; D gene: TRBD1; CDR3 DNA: TGTGCCAGCAGCAAAACGGACAGGGGATCAGGCGGCTACACCTTC; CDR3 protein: CASSKTDRGSGGYTF
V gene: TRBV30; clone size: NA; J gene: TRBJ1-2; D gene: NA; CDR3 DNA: TGTACTTTACAGGAGGGCTACACCTTC; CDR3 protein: CTLQEGYTF
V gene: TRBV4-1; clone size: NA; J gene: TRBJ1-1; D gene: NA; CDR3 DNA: TGCGCCAGCAGCCAAGGGGGGGGCATGAACACTGAAGCTTTCTTT; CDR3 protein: CASSQGGGMNTEAFF
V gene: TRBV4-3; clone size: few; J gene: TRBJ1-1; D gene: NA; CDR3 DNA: TGCGCCAGCAGCCAAGACAGGGGTATGAACACTGAAGCTTTCTTT; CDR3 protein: CASSQDRGMNTEAFF
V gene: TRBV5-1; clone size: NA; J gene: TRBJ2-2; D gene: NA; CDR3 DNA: TGCGCCAGCAGCTCGAACCGGGGGGAGCTGTTTTTT; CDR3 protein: CASSSNRGELFF
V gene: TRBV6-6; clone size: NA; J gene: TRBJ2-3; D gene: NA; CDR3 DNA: TGTGCCAGCACCCTCACAGATACGCAGTATTTT; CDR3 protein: CASTLTDTQYF